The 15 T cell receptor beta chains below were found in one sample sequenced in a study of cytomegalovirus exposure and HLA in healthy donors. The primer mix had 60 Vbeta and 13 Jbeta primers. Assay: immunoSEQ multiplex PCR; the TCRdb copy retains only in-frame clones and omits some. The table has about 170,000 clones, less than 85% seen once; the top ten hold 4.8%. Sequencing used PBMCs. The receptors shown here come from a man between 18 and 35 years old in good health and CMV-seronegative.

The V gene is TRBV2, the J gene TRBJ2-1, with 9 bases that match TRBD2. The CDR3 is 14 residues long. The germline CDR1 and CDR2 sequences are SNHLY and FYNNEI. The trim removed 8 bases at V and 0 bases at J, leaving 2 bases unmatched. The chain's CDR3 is CASFSGSSYNEQFF. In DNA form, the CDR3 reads TGTGCCAGCTTTAGCGGGAGCTCCTACAATGAGCAGTTCTTC.

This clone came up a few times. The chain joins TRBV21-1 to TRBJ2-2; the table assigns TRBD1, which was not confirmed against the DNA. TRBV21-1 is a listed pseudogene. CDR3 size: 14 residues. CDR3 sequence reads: CASGHGRWTGELFF. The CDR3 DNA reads TGTGCCAGCGGACATGGTCGTTGGACCGGGGAGCTGTTTTTT.

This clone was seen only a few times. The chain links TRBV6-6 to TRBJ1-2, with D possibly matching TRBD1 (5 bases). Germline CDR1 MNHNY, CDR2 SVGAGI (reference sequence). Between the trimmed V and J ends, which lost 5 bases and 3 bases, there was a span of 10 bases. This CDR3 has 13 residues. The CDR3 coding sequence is TGTGCCAGCAGTCTACAGGCCGACTATGGCTACACCTTC. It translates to CASSLQADYGYTF.

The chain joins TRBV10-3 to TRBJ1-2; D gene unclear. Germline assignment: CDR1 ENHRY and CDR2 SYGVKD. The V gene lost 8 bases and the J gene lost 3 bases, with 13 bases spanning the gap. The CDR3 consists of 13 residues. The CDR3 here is CAIGRVEDYGYTF. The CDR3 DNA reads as TGTGCCATCGGGAGGGTAGAAGACTATGGCTACACCTTC.

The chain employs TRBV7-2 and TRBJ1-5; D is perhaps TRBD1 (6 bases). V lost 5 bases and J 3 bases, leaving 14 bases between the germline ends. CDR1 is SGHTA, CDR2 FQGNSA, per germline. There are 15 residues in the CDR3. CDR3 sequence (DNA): TGTGCCAGCAGCCCTAAGGGGGGGCTCAATCAGCCCCAGCATTTT. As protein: CASSPKGGLNQPQHF.

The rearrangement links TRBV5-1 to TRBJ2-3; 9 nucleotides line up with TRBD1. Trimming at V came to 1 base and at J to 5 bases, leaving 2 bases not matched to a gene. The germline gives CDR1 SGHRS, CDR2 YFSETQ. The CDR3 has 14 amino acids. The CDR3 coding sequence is TGCGCCAGCAGCTTGCCGACAGGGGGAGATACGCAGTATTTT. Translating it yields CASSLPTGGDTQYF.

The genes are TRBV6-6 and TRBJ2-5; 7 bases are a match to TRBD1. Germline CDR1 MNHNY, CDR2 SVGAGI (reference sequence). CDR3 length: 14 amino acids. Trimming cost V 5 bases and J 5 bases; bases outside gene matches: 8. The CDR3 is CASSTYRGTETQYF. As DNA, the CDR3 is TGTGCCAGCAGTACCTACAGGGGTACGGAGACCCAGTACTTC.

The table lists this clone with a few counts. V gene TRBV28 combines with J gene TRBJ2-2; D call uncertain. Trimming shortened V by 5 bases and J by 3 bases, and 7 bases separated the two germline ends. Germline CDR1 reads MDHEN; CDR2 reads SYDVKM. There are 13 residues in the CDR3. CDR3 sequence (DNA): TGTGCCAGCAGTGACTCGTACACCGGGGAGCTGTTTTTT. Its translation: CASSDSYTGELFF. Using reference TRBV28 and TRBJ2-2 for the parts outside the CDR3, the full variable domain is DVKVTQSSRYLVKRTGEKVFLECVQDMDHENMFWYRQDPGLGLRLIYFSYDVKMKEKGDIPEGYSVSREKKERFSLILESASTNQTSMYLCASSDSYTGELFFGEGSRLTVL.

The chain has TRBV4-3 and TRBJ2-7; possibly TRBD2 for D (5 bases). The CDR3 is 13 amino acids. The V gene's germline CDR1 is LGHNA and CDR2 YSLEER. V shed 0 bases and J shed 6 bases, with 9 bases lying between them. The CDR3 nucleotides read TGCGCCAGCAGCCAAGAACGCGGGTTCGAGCAGTACTTC. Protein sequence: CASSQERGFEQYF.

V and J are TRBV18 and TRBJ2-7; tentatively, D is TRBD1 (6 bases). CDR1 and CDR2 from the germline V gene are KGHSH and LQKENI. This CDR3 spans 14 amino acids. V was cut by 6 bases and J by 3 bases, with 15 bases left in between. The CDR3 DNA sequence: TGTGCCAGCTCCCCCGGACAGACTTACTACGAGCAGTACTTC. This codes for CASSPGQTYYEQYF.

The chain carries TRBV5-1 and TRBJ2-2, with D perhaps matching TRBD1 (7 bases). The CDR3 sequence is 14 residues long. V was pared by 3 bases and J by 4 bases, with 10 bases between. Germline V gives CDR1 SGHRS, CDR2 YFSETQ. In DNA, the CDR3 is TGCGCCAGCAGCTCAGGGGGGATCACCGGGGAGCTGTTTTTT. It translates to CASSSGGITGELFF.

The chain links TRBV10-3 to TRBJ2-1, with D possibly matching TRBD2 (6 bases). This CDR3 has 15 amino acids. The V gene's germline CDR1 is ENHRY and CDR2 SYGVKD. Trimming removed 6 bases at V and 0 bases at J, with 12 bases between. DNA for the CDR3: TGTGCCATCAGGCCGAGGGGAGGCTCCTACAATGAGCAGTTCTTC. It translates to CAIRPRGGSYNEQFF.

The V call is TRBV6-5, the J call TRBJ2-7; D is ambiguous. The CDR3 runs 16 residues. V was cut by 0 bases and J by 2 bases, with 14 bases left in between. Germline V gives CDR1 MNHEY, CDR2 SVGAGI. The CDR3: CASSYSVPDSPYEQYF. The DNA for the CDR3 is TGTGCCAGCAGTTACTCGGTTCCAGATTCCCCCTACGAGCAGTACTTC.

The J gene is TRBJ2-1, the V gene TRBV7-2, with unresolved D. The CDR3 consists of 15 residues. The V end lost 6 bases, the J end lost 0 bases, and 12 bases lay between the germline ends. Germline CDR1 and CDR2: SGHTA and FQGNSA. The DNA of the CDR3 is TGTGCCAGCAGGTCCCCGGGTAGCTCCTACAATGAGCAGTTCTTC. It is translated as CASRSPGSSYNEQFF.

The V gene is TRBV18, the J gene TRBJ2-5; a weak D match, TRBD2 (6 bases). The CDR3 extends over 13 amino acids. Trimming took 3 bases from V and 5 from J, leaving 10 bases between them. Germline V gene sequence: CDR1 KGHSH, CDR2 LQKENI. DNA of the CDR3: TGTGCCAGCTCACCCGGGCGGGGTGAGACCCAGTACTTC. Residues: CASSPGRGETQYF.